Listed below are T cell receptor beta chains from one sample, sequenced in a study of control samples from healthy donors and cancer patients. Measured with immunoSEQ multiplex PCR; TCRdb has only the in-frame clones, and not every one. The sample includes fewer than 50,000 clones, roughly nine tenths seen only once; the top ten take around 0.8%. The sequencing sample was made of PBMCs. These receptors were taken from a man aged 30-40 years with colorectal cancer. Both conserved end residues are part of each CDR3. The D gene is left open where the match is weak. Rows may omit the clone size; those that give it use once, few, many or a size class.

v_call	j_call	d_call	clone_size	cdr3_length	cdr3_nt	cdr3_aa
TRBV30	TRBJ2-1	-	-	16	TGTGCCTGGAGCCCCCCCCGGACTTCCACGAACAATGAGCAGTTCTTC	CAWSPPRTSTNNEQFF
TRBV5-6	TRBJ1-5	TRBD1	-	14	TGTGCCAGCAGCTTAGGGGGCCCTCTTCAGCCCCAGCATTTT	CASSLGGPLQPQHF
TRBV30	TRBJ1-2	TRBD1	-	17	TGTGCCTGGAGTGAAGTGGGACAGGGGGCTATGATCTATGGCTACACCTTC	CAWSEVGQGAMIYGYTF
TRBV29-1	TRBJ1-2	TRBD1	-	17	TGCAGCGTATATGGGTTCACACAGGGGGCTGACAACTATGGCTACACCTTC	CSVYGFTQGADNYGYTF
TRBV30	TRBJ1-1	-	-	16	TGTGCCTGGAGTCCACCGACAGTATCCGTGAACACTGAAGCTTTCTTT	CAWSPPTVSVNTEAFF
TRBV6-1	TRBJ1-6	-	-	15	TGTGCCAGCAGTGAATTTGCCCTGGTGGGATCACCCCTCCACTTT	CASSEFALVGSPLHF
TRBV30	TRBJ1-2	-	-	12	TGTGCCTGGAGTGTATACGGGGACGGCTACACCTTC	CAWSVYGDGYTF
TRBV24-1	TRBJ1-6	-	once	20	TGTGCCACCAGTGATTTGGAGAGGCCCCCAGGGAGCTCCTATAATTCACCCCTCCACTTT	CATSDLERPPGSSYNSPLHF
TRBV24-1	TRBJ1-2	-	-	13	TGTGCCACCAGGGCGGGGGATGGCTATGGCTACACCTTC	CATRAGDGYGYTF
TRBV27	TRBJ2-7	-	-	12	TGTGCCAGCGGCCTTTGGGGCCACGAGCAGTACTTC	CASGLWGHEQYF
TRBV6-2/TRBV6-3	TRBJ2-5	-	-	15	TGTGCCAGCAGTACGGGACTCGGGTACCAAGAGACCCAGTACTTC	CASSTGLGYQETQYF
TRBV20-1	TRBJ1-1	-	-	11	TGCAGTGCTCACAGGAACACTGAAGCTTTCTTT	CSAHRNTEAFF
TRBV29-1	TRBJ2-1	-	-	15	TGCAGCGTTGAGGACTTAGGACGAGGGCCCTATGAGCAGTTCTTC	CSVEDLGRGPYEQFF
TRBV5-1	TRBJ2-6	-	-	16	TGCGCCAGCAGCTTATCTGTGGGGCCTGGGGCCAACGTCCTGACTTTC	CASSLSVGPGANVLTF
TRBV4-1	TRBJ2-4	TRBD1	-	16	TGCGCCAGCAGCCAAGATCCCGGGACAGGGCAGGACATTCAGTACTTC	CASSQDPGTGQDIQYF
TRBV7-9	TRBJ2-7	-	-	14	TGTGCCAGCAGCTTCGGGCCTAAATCCTACGAGCAGTACTTC	CASSFGPKSYEQYF
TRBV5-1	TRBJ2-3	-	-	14	TGCGCCAGCAGCTTGGGTTTGAGCACAGATACGCAGTATTTT	CASSLGLSTDTQYF
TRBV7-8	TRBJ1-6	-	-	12	TGTGCCAGCAGCTTTAGGGATTCACCCCTCCACTTT	CASSFRDSPLHF
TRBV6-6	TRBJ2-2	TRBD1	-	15	TGTGCCAGCATTTCCGACGGGACAGCCACCGGGGAGCTGTTTTTT	CASISDGTATGELFF
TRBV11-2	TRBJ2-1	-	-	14	TGTGCCAGCAGCCCCCCTGGACTTTTTAATGAGCAGTTCTTC	CASSPPGLFNEQFF
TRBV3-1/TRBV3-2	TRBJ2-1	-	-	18	TGTGCCAGCAGCCAAGATCTATACAGATTGAGCACCTACAATGGGCAGTTCTTC	CASSQDLYRLSTYNGQFF
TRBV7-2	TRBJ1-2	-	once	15	TGTGCCAGCAGCTTAAGCAGGGGAGGACTCTATGGCTACACCTTC	CASSLSRGGLYGYTF
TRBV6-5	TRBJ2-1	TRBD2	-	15	TGTGCCAGCAGACGACAGCGGGGGACCTACAATGAGCAGTTCTTC	CASRRQRGTYNEQFF
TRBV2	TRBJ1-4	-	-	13	TGTGCCAGCGAGGAGGGGTTTAATGAAAAACTGTTTTTT	CASEEGFNEKLFF
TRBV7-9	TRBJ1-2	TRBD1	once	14	TGTGCCAGCAGCTCGGGACAGGGACACTATGGCTACACCTTC	CASSSGQGHYGYTF
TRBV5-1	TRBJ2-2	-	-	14	TGCGCCAGCAGCTCGGATGGGGGCAACGGGGAGCTGTTTTTT	CASSSDGGNGELFF
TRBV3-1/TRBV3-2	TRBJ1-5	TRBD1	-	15	TGTGCCAGCAGCCCCCAGGGACAGGGGAATCAGCCCCAGCATTTT	CASSPQGQGNQPQHF
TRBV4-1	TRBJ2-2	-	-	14	TGCGCCAGCCAAATCGACAGGAACACCGGGGAGCTGTTTTTT	CASQIDRNTGELFF
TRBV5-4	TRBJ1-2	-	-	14	TGTGCCAGCAGCTTGGATACAGCGAACTATGGCTACACCTTC	CASSLDTANYGYTF
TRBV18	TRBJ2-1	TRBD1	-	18	TGTGCCAGCTCGCTCGGATTGTTCCAGACAGGGGAATACAATGAGCAGTTCTTC	CASSLGLFQTGEYNEQFF
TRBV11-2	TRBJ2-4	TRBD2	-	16	TGTGCCAGCAGCTTTAGCGGGGGGCCGGGTAGAGACATTCAGTACTTC	CASSFSGGPGRDIQYF
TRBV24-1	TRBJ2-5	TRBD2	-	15	TGTGCCACCAGTGTGGCAGCGGGGGGGAGAGAGACCCAGTACTTC	CATSVAAGGRETQYF
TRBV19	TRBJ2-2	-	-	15	TGTGCCAGTAGTATCGGGCAGGGGGGCACCGGGGAGCTGTTTTTT	CASSIGQGGTGELFF
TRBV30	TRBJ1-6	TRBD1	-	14	TGTGCCTGGACCAACAGGGGGTGGAATTCACCCCTCCACTTT	CAWTNRGWNSPLHF
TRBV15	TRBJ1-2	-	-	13	TGTGCCACCAGCTCCTGGGGGGGCGGAGGCTACACCTTC	CATSSWGGGGYTF
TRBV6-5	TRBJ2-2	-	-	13	TGTGCCAGCAGTTACTCGATCTCCGGGGAGCTGTTTTTT	CASSYSISGELFF
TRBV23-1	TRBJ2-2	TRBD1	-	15	TGCGCCAGCAGTCGGACAGGGAAGGACACCGGGGAGCTGTTTTTT	CASSRTGKDTGELFF
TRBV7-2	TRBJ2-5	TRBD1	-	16	TGTGCCAGCAGCTTAGAGGCTGGGACAGTCAAAGAGACCCAGTACTTC	CASSLEAGTVKETQYF
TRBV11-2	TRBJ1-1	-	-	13	TGTGCCAGCAGCTGGGACCCCATTTCTGAAGCTTTCTTT	CASSWDPISEAFF
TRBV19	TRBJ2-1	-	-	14	TGTGCCAGTAGTATGCAGGGTTCCTACAATGAGCAGTTCTTC	CASSMQGSYNEQFF
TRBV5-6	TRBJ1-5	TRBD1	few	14	TGTGCCAGCAGCTTGGGACAGGGATTAGGGCCCCAGCATTTT	CASSLGQGLGPQHF
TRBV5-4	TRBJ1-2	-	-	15	TGTGCCAGCAGCTCCGTTACGGGTTTACTGCAGGGCTACACCTTC	CASSSVTGLLQGYTF
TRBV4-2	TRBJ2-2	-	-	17	TGTGCCAGCAGCCAAGAGGGTCAGGGGATAGGCACCGGGGAGCTGTTTTTT	CASSQEGQGIGTGELFF